This T cell receptor (beta chain) was captured in a study of blood T cell repertoires in COVID-19. Whole-study context: The samples span acute and convalescent COVID-19 from the United States, Italy and Spain.

This CDR3 is 14 amino acids long. The germline V gene has CDR1 KGHSH and CDR2 LQKENI. Deletions cut 1 base from V and 2 bases from J, with 8 bases between. The study recruited people aged roughly 18 to 100 years across approximately 23 US areas. Symptom resolution, clearance, or two negative PCRs marked the recovered donors of Cohort 3. Methods used by the authors: Estimation of nucleated cell counts relied on the amplification of reference gene primers. The method was immunoSEQ multiplex PCR; TCRdb's version includes in-frame clones alone and lacks a portion of them. V and J calls and clone size are those listed in that table; D and trimming were worked out from the DNA. The table lists fewer than 200,000 clones, around 78% of them singletons.

Source material: PBMCs or T cells enriched from blood (not recorded which). This chain connects TRBV18 to TRBJ1-2, with D unresolved. The source is a woman aged 45-60 years who had recovered from COVID-19. The CDR3 region is CASSPQGVNYGYTF. Written as DNA, the CDR3 is TGTGCCAGCTCACCACAGGGAGTAAACTATGGCTACACCTTC.